These T cell receptor beta chains were read from a single sample in a study of blood T cell repertoires in COVID-19. Using immunoSEQ multiplex PCR, the repertoire was profiled, and TCRdb retains in-frame clones only, with some absent. The repertoire consists of fewer than 250,000 clones, with about 82% occurring once and the leading ten covering around 2%. Sequences were obtained from PBMCs or T cells enriched from blood (not recorded which). The receptor set was obtained from a woman aged 50 to 60 who had recovered from COVID-19. The CDR3 runs from the conserved cysteine through the conserved F or W.

J gene | V gene | CDR3 protein
TRBJ2-1 | TRBV6-5 | CASAAGDNNEQFF
TRBJ2-1 | TRBV4-1 | CASSQVLVNFYNEQFF
TRBJ1-1 | TRBV7-6 | CASTPNLGTEAFF
TRBJ2-1 | TRBV19 | CASTLGPSYNEQFF
TRBJ1-5 | TRBV7-2 | CASNPTGAPSNQPQHF
TRBJ1-2 | TRBV5-6 | CASSLTGQGRGGYTF
TRBJ2-7 | TRBV7-9 | CASSLTGRSYEQYF
TRBJ2-7 | TRBV25-1 | CASSESGAYEQYF
TRBJ2-3 | TRBV13 | CASSLGGQGTDTQYF
TRBJ2-1 | TRBV24-1 | CATSALTSGILNEQFF
TRBJ2-3 | TRBV7-9 | CASSPAAYSTDTQYF
TRBJ2-2 | TRBV7-9 | CASSSIYTRGTGELFF
TRBJ2-1 | TRBV27 | CASSSRQGSSYNEQFF
TRBJ2-2 | TRBV24-1 | CATSDRGQGAGELFF
TRBJ1-2 | TRBV29-1 | CSVEGGQGHYGYTF
TRBJ1-1 | TRBV7-8 | CASSLPRSPHPTTEAFF
TRBJ1-2 | TRBV4-2 | CASSQGGGRTTYGYTF
TRBJ1-4 | TRBV5-6 | CASRRQGANEKLFF
TRBJ1-6 | TRBV9 | CATQPLGTENSPLHF
TRBJ2-1 | TRBV7-3 | CASSPAGLADNEQFF
TRBJ1-1 | TRBV2 | CASSSRQEVNTEAFF
TRBJ2-7 | TRBV5-1 | CASSQEYPLYEQYF
TRBJ2-2 | TRBV4-2 | CASSQGGQGGHGELFF
TRBJ2-1 | TRBV6-5 | CASSWFPVIGDNEQFF
TRBJ1-2 | TRBV2 | CASSERGINYGYTF